This is a list of T cell receptor beta chains from one sample in a study of radiation and T cells in renal cell carcinoma. TCRdb's copy holds only in-frame clones and misses some; the assay was immunoSEQ multiplex PCR. The table has around 180,000 clones, about nine tenths seen once. Specimen: blood, collected from a patient whose treatment included radiotherapy and nephrectomy. The receptors derive from a woman aged 45 to 65 with renal cell carcinoma. The CDR3 runs from the conserved cysteine through the conserved F or W. A D gene is named only where the DNA matches it firmly. Size tells how often a clone was seen (once, few, many) or the class of an expanded clone, and some rows leave it out.

clone size,J gene,V gene,D gene,CDR3 protein,CDR3 DNA
-,TRBJ1-2,TRBV5-1,TRBD1,CASSMDRGRDGYTF,TGCGCCAGCAGCATGGACAGGGGGCGGGATGGCTACACCTTC
-,TRBJ1-6,TRBV10-2,TRBD1,CASSESQTGGDSPLHF,TGCGCCAGCAGTGAGTCCCAGACAGGGGGTGATTCACCCCTCCACTTT
once,TRBJ2-2,TRBV5-4,TRBD2,CASSLFKGLAANTGELFF,TGTGCCAGCAGCTTGTTTAAAGGACTAGCGGCGAACACCGGGGAGCTGTTTTTT
few,TRBJ1-3,TRBV5-6,TRBD1,CASSLGGQGPGNTIYF,TGTGCCAGCAGCTTGGGAGGACAGGGACCTGGAAACACCATATATTTT
once,TRBJ2-7,TRBV2,-,CASSPDLSYEQYF,TGTGCCAGCAGCCCGGACCTCTCCTACGAGCAGTACTTC
-,TRBJ1-3,TRBV19,-,CASRIGIGMRSSGNTIYF,TGTGCCAGTCGAATAGGGATCGGAATGCGAAGCTCTGGAAACACCATATATTTT
-,TRBJ2-1,TRBV9,TRBD2,CASSVDSGSYNEQFF,TGTGCCAGCAGCGTAGATAGCGGGTCCTACAATGAGCAGTTCTTC
-,TRBJ2-6,TRBV6-5,-,CASSYQPSSGANVLTF,TGTGCCAGCAGTTATCAGCCTAGCTCTGGGGCCAACGTCCTGACTTTC
-,TRBJ2-2,TRBV29-1,-,CSTRQHGDTGELFF,TGCAGCACACGACAGCACGGGGACACCGGGGAGCTGTTTTTT
-,TRBJ1-5,TRBV6-5,-,CASRVAINQPQHF,TGTGCCAGCAGGGTCGCCATCAATCAGCCCCAGCATTTT
-,TRBJ2-7,TRBV19,-,CASSSRTLYPSYEQYF,TGTGCCAGTAGTTCCCGGACTCTTTATCCCTCCTACGAGCAGTACTTC
-,TRBJ1-3,TRBV5-4,TRBD1,CASSLGPTGQGNTIYF,TGTGCCAGCAGCTTGGGACCGACAGGGCAAGGAAACACCATATATTTT
-,TRBJ1-1,TRBV18,-,CASSPPIAEAFF,TGTGCCAGCTCACCTCCCATCGCTGAAGCTTTCTTT
-,TRBJ2-3,TRBV9,-,CASSVIGISTDTQYF,TGTGCCAGCAGCGTAATAGGAATTAGCACAGATACGCAGTATTTT
-,TRBJ1-3,TRBV19,-,CASSIGLGRSSGNTIYF,TGTGCCAGTAGTATAGGGTTGGGCAGGAGCTCTGGAAACACCATATATTTT
-,TRBJ2-5,TRBV7-3,-,CASSHDPSGETQYF,TGTGCCAGCAGCCACGATCCCAGTGGGGAGACCCAGTACTTC
-,TRBJ1-2,TRBV5-1,TRBD1,CASRGDSPYGYTF,TGCGCCAGCAGGGGGGACAGCCCGTATGGCTACACCTTC
-,TRBJ2-2,TRBV7-7,TRBD1,CASSPGQGAIGELFF,TGTGCTAGCAGTCCGGGACAGGGGGCGATCGGGGAGCTGTTTTTT
-,TRBJ2-3,TRBV18,-,CASSPPNTDTQYF,TGTGCCAGCTCACCTCCTAATACAGATACGCAGTATTTT
-,TRBJ2-2,TRBV5-6,-,CASSLGSQIVGELFF,TGTGCCAGCAGCTTGGGATCCCAGATAGTCGGGGAGCTGTTTTTT
-,TRBJ1-2,TRBV5-1,TRBD1,CASSLGGQGVGYTF,TGCGCCAGCAGCTTGGGGGGACAGGGTGTTGGCTACACCTTC
once,TRBJ1-1,TRBV19,-,CASSLPGAPNTEAFF,TGTGCCAGTAGTTTACCAGGGGCTCCGAACACTGAAGCTTTCTTT
-,TRBJ1-2,TRBV4-1,TRBD1,CASSQRTGGLYPYGYTF,TGCGCCAGCAGCCAGAGAACAGGGGGCTTATATCCCTATGGCTACACCTTC
-,TRBJ1-2,TRBV7-9,-,CASSPGPRVYTF,TGTGCCAGCAGCCCCGGACCGAGGGTCTACACCTTC
-,TRBJ2-5,TRBV5-6,TRBD2,CASSPVGGAGGGQETQYF,TGTGCCAGCAGTCCTGTTGGAGGGGCGGGAGGGGGCCAAGAGACCCAGTACTTC
-,TRBJ1-2,TRBV28,-,CASSPGPGYGYTF,TGTGCCAGCAGCCCGGGTCCTGGATATGGCTACACCTTC
-,TRBJ1-3,TRBV18,-,CASSPDLGPNTIYF,TGTGCCAGCTCACCGGACCTGGGCCCAAACACCATATATTTT
-,TRBJ2-7,TRBV25-1,-,CASSELVSYEQYF,TGTGCCAGCAGTGAATTAGTCTCCTACGAGCAGTACTTC
-,TRBJ1-1,TRBV19,-,CASSIPRGGRGMNTEAFF,TGTGCCAGTAGTATACCCCGAGGGGGGCGCGGAATGAACACTGAAGCTTTCTTT
-,TRBJ1-5,TRBV5-1,-,CASSSGDPNQPQHF,TGCGCCAGCAGCTCAGGGGACCCCAATCAGCCCCAGCATTTT
-,TRBJ2-3,TRBV6-5,-,CASSYNTDTQYF,TGTGCCAGCAGTTACAACACAGATACGCAGTATTTT
few,TRBJ1-1,TRBV11-2,-,CASSFGVTEAFF,TGTGCCAGCAGCTTTGGCGTTACTGAAGCTTTCTTT
-,TRBJ1-5,TRBV23-1,TRBD1,CASSQATGGSGQPQHF,TGCGCCAGCAGTCAGGCAACAGGGGGTTCGGGGCAGCCCCAGCATTTT
-,TRBJ2-2,TRBV5-5,-,CASSLRGPREFEELFF,TGTGCCAGCAGCCTGAGGGGACCGAGGGAGTTTGAGGAGCTGTTTTTT
-,TRBJ2-7,TRBV4-3,TRBD2,CASSPGRAGSYEQYF,TGCGCCAGCAGCCCTGGGAGGGCGGGGTCCTACGAGCAGTACTTC
once,TRBJ1-2,TRBV18,TRBD1,CASSPGDRGQINYGYTF,TGTGCCAGCTCACCAGGGGATAGGGGACAGATTAACTATGGCTACACCTTC
-,TRBJ2-6,TRBV18,-,CASSPRETGVSGANVLTF,TGTGCCAGCTCACCACGCGAGACTGGGGTTTCTGGGGCCAACGTCCTGACTTTC
-,TRBJ2-7,TRBV5-1,-,CASSLGAGVYEQYF,TGCGCCAGCAGCTTGGGGGCAGGGGTGTACGAGCAGTACTTC
few,TRBJ1-6,TRBV6-6,-,CASSYDSLNSPLHF,TGTGCCAGCAGTTATGACAGTCTTAATTCACCCCTCCACTTT
-,TRBJ1-5,TRBV5-3,-,CARSLGREGQPQHF,TGTGCCAGAAGCTTGGGCAGGGAAGGTCAGCCCCAGCATTTT
once,TRBJ2-1,TRBV7-8,TRBD2,CASTSLAVYNEQFF,TGTGCCAGCACAAGTCTAGCGGTTTACAATGAGCAGTTCTTC
-,TRBJ2-3,TRBV7-9,TRBD2,CASSASGMGTDTQYF,TGTGCCAGCAGCGCTAGCGGGATGGGCACAGATACGCAGTATTTT
-,TRBJ2-1,TRBV4-3,TRBD2,CASSQDITSGGSYNEQFF,TGCGCCAGCAGCCAAGATATAACTAGCGGGGGATCCTACAATGAGCAGTTCTTC
few,TRBJ2-2,TRBV5-4,TRBD2,CASSLDTSGGTGELFF,TGTGCCAGCAGCTTGGATACTAGCGGGGGCACCGGGGAGCTGTTTTTT
-,TRBJ2-1,TRBV29-1,TRBD2,CSGASGNEQFF,TGCAGCGGTGCTAGCGGCAATGAGCAGTTCTTC
-,TRBJ2-3,TRBV7-3,-,CASSPGGGSTDTQYF,TGTGCCAGCAGTCCTGGGGGTGGGAGCACAGATACGCAGTATTTT
-,TRBJ2-5,TRBV5-5,-,CASSSGTLGETQYF,TGTGCCAGCAGCTCGGGGACATTGGGAGAGACCCAGTACTTC
-,TRBJ1-5,TRBV6-5,TRBD1,CASRKQGGQPQHF,TGTGCCAGCAGGAAACAGGGGGGCCAGCCCCAGCATTTT
once,TRBJ1-5,TRBV6-6,-,CAITIRVGQPQHF,TGTGCCATTACGATCAGGGTCGGTCAGCCCCAGCATTTT
-,TRBJ1-1,TRBV29-1,TRBD1,CSVAYSGTADTEAFF,TGCAGCGTTGCATACTCCGGGACAGCTGACACTGAAGCTTTCTTT
-,TRBJ1-1,TRBV5-4,-,CASSLGAENTEAFF,TGTGCCAGCAGCTTGGGGGCAGAGAACACTGAAGCTTTCTTT
-,TRBJ2-3,TRBV7-8,TRBD2,CASSLQTSGGSDTQYF,TGTGCCAGCAGCCTACAGACTAGCGGGGGCTCAGATACGCAGTATTTT
-,TRBJ1-2,TRBV19,-,CASTYREKGGYTF,TGTGCCAGTACATATAGGGAAAAAGGAGGCTACACCTTC